These T cell receptor beta chains were read from a single sample in a study of CD8 T cells in ankylosing spondylitis. TCRdb ran MiXCR on the 5' RACE reads and lists one entry per CDR3 protein. The data show about 480,000 distinct CDR3 sequences, 17% seen once. Sequencing was carried out using blood, either unsorted or a sorted T cell fraction (not recorded which). These TCRs come from a male donor with ankylosing spondylitis. Both conserved end residues are part of each CDR3. The order of the fields is D gene, V gene, J gene, clone size, CDR3 protein, CDR3 DNA. A D gene is named only where the DNA matches it firmly. Some rows mark clone size as missing; the rest say once, few, many or name a class of expanded clone.

d_gene: -
v_gene: TRBV28
j_gene: TRBJ2-7
abundance: once
CDR3aa: CASWTYEQYF
CDR3nt: TGTGCCAGTTGGACTTACGAGCAGTACTTC

d_gene: -
v_gene: TRBV6-6
j_gene: TRBJ1-2
abundance: -
CDR3aa: CASSYWGGGYTF
CDR3nt: TGTGCCAGCAGTTATTGGGGTGGTGGCTACACCTTC

d_gene: -
v_gene: TRBV6-2/TRBV6-3
j_gene: TRBJ2-1
abundance: few
CDR3aa: CASSNQLGEQFF
CDR3nt: TGTGCCAGCAGTAACCAGCTGGGAGAGCAGTTCTTC

d_gene: TRBD1
v_gene: TRBV6-5
j_gene: TRBJ1-3
abundance: -
CDR3aa: CASSRDRGTIYF
CDR3nt: TGTGCCAGCAGCAGGGACAGGGGCACCATATATTTT

d_gene: -
v_gene: TRBV3-1
j_gene: TRBJ2-1
abundance: few
CDR3aa: CASSRTGHEQFF
CDR3nt: TGTGCCAGCAGTCGAACTGGACATGAGCAGTTCTTC

d_gene: -
v_gene: TRBV24-1
j_gene: TRBJ2-3
abundance: few
CDR3aa: CATSDGALGTDTQYF
CDR3nt: TGTGCCACCAGTGATGGAGCTCTGGGCACAGATACGCAGTATTTT

d_gene: -
v_gene: TRBV20-1
j_gene: TRBJ1-2
abundance: -
CDR3aa: CSAGLGYTF
CDR3nt: TGCAGTGCTGGTCTTGGCTACACCTTC

d_gene: TRBD1
v_gene: TRBV20-1
j_gene: TRBJ2-3
abundance: -
CDR3aa: CSATQGAADTDTQYF
CDR3nt: TGCAGTGCAACCCAGGGGGCGGCCGACACAGATACGCAGTATTTT

d_gene: TRBD1
v_gene: TRBV9
j_gene: TRBJ1-3
abundance: -
CDR3aa: CASSALDRGVSGNTIYF
CDR3nt: TGTGCCAGCAGCGCCCTGGACAGGGGCGTCTCTGGAAACACCATATATTTT

d_gene: TRBD1
v_gene: TRBV7-2
j_gene: TRBJ2-2
abundance: many
CDR3aa: CASSFGRGPYTGELFF
CDR3nt: TGTGCCAGCAGCTTTGGTAGGGGGCCGTACACCGGGGAGCTGTTTTTT

d_gene: TRBD2
v_gene: TRBV4-3
j_gene: TRBJ2-1
abundance: -
CDR3aa: CASSQGTSGLYNEQFF
CDR3nt: TGCGCCAGCAGCCAAGGTACTAGCGGGCTCTACAATGAGCAGTTCTTC

d_gene: -
v_gene: TRBV7-9
j_gene: TRBJ2-7
abundance: few
CDR3aa: CASSLDGHGTWF
CDR3nt: TGTGCCAGCAGCTTAGACGGGCACGGAACCTGGTTC

d_gene: -
v_gene: TRBV10-3
j_gene: TRBJ2-5
abundance: few
CDR3aa: CAISDRGGRGQETQYF
CDR3nt: TGTGCCATCAGTGATCGCGGGGGAAGGGGGCAAGAGACCCAGTACTTC

d_gene: TRBD2
v_gene: TRBV15
j_gene: TRBJ2-1
abundance: -
CDR3aa: CATSRAAGGTYEQFF
CDR3nt: TGTGCCACCAGCAGAGCGGCGGGGGGGACCTATGAGCAGTTCTTC

d_gene: -
v_gene: TRBV10-2
j_gene: TRBJ1-4
abundance: -
CDR3aa: CASSKKVVHEKLFF
CDR3nt: TGCGCCAGCAGTAAAAAGGTGGTTCATGAAAAACTGTTTTTT

d_gene: -
v_gene: TRBV3-1
j_gene: TRBJ1-1
abundance: -
CDR3aa: CASSQGARETVEAFF
CDR3nt: TGTGCCAGCAGCCAAGGGGCGAGGGAAACGGTTGAAGCTTTCTTT

d_gene: -
v_gene: TRBV20-1
j_gene: TRBJ2-4
abundance: -
CDR3aa: CSAWESLAKNIQYF
CDR3nt: TGCAGTGCTTGGGAAAGCCTAGCCAAAAACATTCAGTACTTC

d_gene: TRBD1
v_gene: TRBV24-1
j_gene: TRBJ1-5
abundance: -
CDR3aa: CATSDSRTGPRNQPQHF
CDR3nt: TGTGCCACCAGTGACTCACGGACAGGGCCTAGGAATCAGCCCCAGCATTTT

d_gene: -
v_gene: TRBV5-1
j_gene: TRBJ2-3
abundance: -
CDR3aa: CASSSRGDTDTQYF
CDR3nt: TGCGCCAGCAGCTCCAGGGGGGACACAGATACGCAGTATTTT

d_gene: -
v_gene: TRBV6-1
j_gene: TRBJ2-5
abundance: few
CDR3aa: CASSEYGGRETQYF
CDR3nt: TGTGCCAGCAGTGAATACGGGGGGCGAGAGACCCAGTACTTC

d_gene: TRBD1
v_gene: TRBV7-8
j_gene: TRBJ1-2
abundance: few
CDR3aa: CASSPRTGRSNYGYTF
CDR3nt: TGTGCCAGCAGCCCGAGGACAGGGAGGTCTAACTATGGCTACACCTTC

d_gene: TRBD1
v_gene: TRBV4-2
j_gene: TRBJ1-1
abundance: -
CDR3aa: CASSQVGDRVDTEAFF
CDR3nt: TGTGCCAGCAGCCAGGTTGGAGACAGGGTTGACACTGAAGCTTTCTTT

d_gene: -
v_gene: TRBV5-1
j_gene: TRBJ2-2
abundance: few
CDR3aa: CASSPMTTNTGELFF
CDR3nt: TGCGCCAGCAGCCCAATGACAACGAACACCGGGGAGCTGTTTTTT

d_gene: -
v_gene: TRBV25-1
j_gene: TRBJ1-4
abundance: few
CDR3aa: CASWGDEKLFF
CDR3nt: TGTGCCAGCTGGGGGGATGAAAAACTGTTTTTT

d_gene: TRBD2
v_gene: TRBV20-1
j_gene: TRBJ2-5
abundance: few
CDR3aa: CSATIQGGETQYF
CDR3nt: TGCAGTGCTACCATTCAGGGAGGGGAGACCCAGTACTTC

d_gene: -
v_gene: TRBV2
j_gene: TRBJ2-5
abundance: -
CDR3aa: CASSSHDQETQYF
CDR3nt: TGTGCCAGCAGCAGCCACGACCAAGAGACCCAGTACTTC

d_gene: -
v_gene: TRBV10-3
j_gene: TRBJ2-7
abundance: many
CDR3aa: CAISEPKGTIPYEQYF
CDR3nt: TGTGCCATCAGTGAGCCGAAAGGGACGATCCCCTACGAGCAGTACTTC

d_gene: TRBD1
v_gene: TRBV14
j_gene: TRBJ1-2
abundance: few
CDR3aa: CASSLDRRGNYGYTF
CDR3nt: TGTGCCAGCAGCCTGGACAGGAGGGGCAACTATGGCTACACCTTC

d_gene: -
v_gene: TRBV6-1
j_gene: TRBJ2-2
abundance: -
CDR3aa: CASSPTTGNTGELFF
CDR3nt: TGTGCCAGCAGTCCGACGACAGGGAACACCGGGGAGCTGTTTTTT

d_gene: -
v_gene: TRBV20-1
j_gene: TRBJ2-7
abundance: -
CDR3aa: CSARGGRGGYEQYF
CDR3nt: TGCAGTGCTAGAGGTGGCAGGGGAGGCTACGAGCAGTACTTC

d_gene: -
v_gene: TRBV3-1
j_gene: TRBJ2-1
abundance: -
CDR3aa: CASSHFAAGRIGNEQFF
CDR3nt: TGTGCCAGCAGCCATTTCGCGGCGGGTCGGATCGGGAATGAGCAGTTCTTC

d_gene: -
v_gene: TRBV5-1
j_gene: TRBJ1-4
abundance: -
CDR3aa: CASSLGGRSGEKLFF
CDR3nt: TGCGCCAGCAGCTTGGGCGGGAGGTCTGGTGAAAAACTGTTTTTT

d_gene: -
v_gene: TRBV6-1
j_gene: TRBJ2-2
abundance: many
CDR3aa: CASSWQGGTGELFF
CDR3nt: TGTGCCAGCAGCTGGCAGGGGGGCACCGGGGAGCTGTTTTTT

d_gene: -
v_gene: TRBV12-3/TRBV12-4
j_gene: TRBJ1-3
abundance: -
CDR3aa: CASKILGGSGNTIYF
CDR3nt: TGTGCCAGCAAAATTTTGGGGGGTTCTGGAAACACCATATATTTT

d_gene: TRBD2
v_gene: TRBV3-1
j_gene: TRBJ2-1
abundance: -
CDR3aa: CASSPGRGAGGNEQFF
CDR3nt: TGTGCCAGCAGCCCAGGCCGGGGAGCGGGAGGGAATGAGCAGTTCTTC

d_gene: TRBD2
v_gene: TRBV20-1
j_gene: TRBJ2-7
abundance: -
CDR3aa: CSAESGGVSSYEQYF
CDR3nt: TGCAGTGCAGAGAGCGGGGGCGTGAGCTCCTACGAGCAGTACTTC

d_gene: TRBD2
v_gene: TRBV9
j_gene: TRBJ2-1
abundance: -
CDR3aa: CASTSSGRTEEQFF
CDR3nt: TGTGCCAGCACCAGTAGCGGGAGGACGGAGGAGCAGTTCTTC

d_gene: TRBD2
v_gene: TRBV29-1
j_gene: TRBJ2-1
abundance: -
CDR3aa: CSVVWSSGRRSEQFF
CDR3nt: TGCAGCGTTGTATGGTCTAGCGGGAGACGGAGTGAGCAGTTCTTC

d_gene: -
v_gene: TRBV28
j_gene: TRBJ1-4
abundance: -
CDR3aa: CASRRGAHEKLFF
CDR3nt: TGTGCCAGCAGAAGGGGGGCGCATGAAAAACTGTTTTTT

d_gene: -
v_gene: TRBV7-9
j_gene: TRBJ1-2
abundance: few
CDR3aa: CASTGAGTPGLIGGYTF
CDR3nt: TGTGCCAGCACCGGAGCAGGTACCCCGGGCTTAATCGGCGGCTACACCTTC

d_gene: TRBD1
v_gene: TRBV29-1
j_gene: TRBJ2-6
abundance: -
CDR3aa: CSVKTGTGDSGANVLTF
CDR3nt: TGCAGCGTGAAAACCGGGACAGGGGACTCTGGGGCCAACGTCCTGACTTTC

d_gene: -
v_gene: TRBV2
j_gene: TRBJ1-2
abundance: -
CDR3aa: CASSRTGVVGYTF
CDR3nt: TGTGCCAGCAGCCGTACCGGGGTGGTCGGCTACACCTTC

d_gene: TRBD2
v_gene: TRBV5-4
j_gene: TRBJ2-2
abundance: few
CDR3aa: CASSSRPTIAGGGVGGELFF
CDR3nt: TGTGCCAGCAGCTCTCGCCCTACTATAGCGGGAGGAGGGGTTGGCGGGGAGCTGTTTTTT

d_gene: -
v_gene: TRBV30
j_gene: TRBJ2-1
abundance: -
CDR3aa: CAWSPAGRKHNEQFF
CDR3nt: TGTGCCTGGAGTCCCGCAGGGAGAAAGCACAATGAGCAGTTCTTC

d_gene: -
v_gene: TRBV5-1
j_gene: TRBJ2-3
abundance: -
CDR3aa: CASSTYSTDTQYF
CDR3nt: TGCGCCAGCAGCACCTATAGCACAGATACGCAGTATTTT

d_gene: -
v_gene: TRBV29-1
j_gene: TRBJ2-7
abundance: -
CDR3aa: CSAGRTNYEQYF
CDR3nt: TGCAGCGCCGGACGGACGAACTACGAGCAGTACTTC

d_gene: -
v_gene: TRBV10-3
j_gene: TRBJ2-2
abundance: -
CDR3aa: CAIRWEGGTGELFF
CDR3nt: TGTGCCATCAGGTGGGAAGGTGGCACCGGGGAGCTGTTTTTT

d_gene: TRBD2
v_gene: TRBV5-1
j_gene: TRBJ2-1
abundance: many
CDR3aa: CASSPGTSGSGNEQFF
CDR3nt: TGCGCCAGCAGCCCGGGGACTAGCGGGAGCGGCAATGAGCAGTTCTTC

d_gene: TRBD2
v_gene: TRBV6-1
j_gene: TRBJ2-7
abundance: -
CDR3aa: CATSESGGPYEQYF
CDR3nt: TGTGCCACCTCTGAGAGCGGGGGTCCCTACGAGCAGTACTTC